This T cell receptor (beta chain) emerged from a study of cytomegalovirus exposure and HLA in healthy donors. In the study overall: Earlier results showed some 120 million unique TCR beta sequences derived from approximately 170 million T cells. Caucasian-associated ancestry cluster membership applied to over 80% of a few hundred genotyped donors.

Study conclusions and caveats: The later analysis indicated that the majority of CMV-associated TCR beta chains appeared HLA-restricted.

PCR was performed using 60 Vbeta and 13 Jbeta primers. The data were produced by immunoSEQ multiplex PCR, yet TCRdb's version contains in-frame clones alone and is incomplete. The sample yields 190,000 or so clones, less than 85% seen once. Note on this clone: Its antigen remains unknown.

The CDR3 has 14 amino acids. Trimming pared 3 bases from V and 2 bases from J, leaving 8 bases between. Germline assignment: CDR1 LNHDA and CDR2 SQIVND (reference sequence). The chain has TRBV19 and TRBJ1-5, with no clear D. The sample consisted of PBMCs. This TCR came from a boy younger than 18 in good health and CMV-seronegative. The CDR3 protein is CASSMSGGNQPQHF. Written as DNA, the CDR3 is TGTGCCAGTAGTATGTCCGGGGGCAATCAGCCCCAGCATTTT.